This T cell receptor (beta chain) was captured by sequencing in a study of T cells in Graves' hyperthyroidism and ophthalmopathy. Regions amplified from RNA transcripts were the TCR beta CDR3 regions. A set of HTBI primers served as the primers for a first-round RT-PCR of the TCR CDR3. MiXCR, applied by TCRdb to the multiplex PCR reads, yields one record per CDR3 protein. This repertoire shows around 560,000 distinct CDR3 sequences, 16% found once; its top ten account for 18%. Researchers defined stable Graves' hyperthyroidism as no ophthalmopathy progression within 18 months. Study-wide points: A model using 13 V-J features told ophthalmopathy apart from stable hyperthyroidism. Blood also held most thyroid clonotypes expanded beyond 0.001.

The CDR3 consists of 17 residues. V was clipped by 2 bases and J by 5 bases; unmatched bases: 14. In germline, CDR1 is MNHNS, CDR2 SASEGT. This clonotype has at least ten counts. Its antigen is not known. What was sequenced was blood. This clonotype was sampled from a young woman with Graves' hyperthyroidism. The rearrangement links TRBV6-1 to TRBJ2-7, with 8 positions matching TRBD2. The CDR3 here is CASSESSGASRRDEQYF. CDR3 sequence (DNA): TGTGCCAGCAGTGAAAGTAGCGGGGCAAGTAGGAGGGACGAGCAGTACTTC.